These T cell receptor beta chains were read from a single sample in a study of vaccination and CD4 T cells after COVID-19. TCRdb processed the PCR reads anew with MiXCR; each CDR3 protein has one entry. Of around 12,000 distinct CDR3 sequences listed, roughly four fifths are singletons. Their specific antigens are unknown. The specimen comprised CD4+ T cells from blood, cultured in vitro, sampled after SARS-CoV-2 vaccination. These receptors were collected from a human donor who received a COVID-19 vaccine. Each CDR3 is given without its conserved first and last residue. Each record gives: J gene, V gene, CDR3 protein.

TRBJ1-5 | TRBV10-2 | ASSESTGQGFNQPQH
TRBJ1-2 | TRBV6-1 | ASRTPTSYGYT
TRBJ1-3 | TRBV19 | ASSPSGSRGNTIY
TRBJ1-2 | TRBV15 | ATSRLQGICT
TRBJ1-6 | TRBV12-3/TRBV12-4 | ASSRTGWGSSYNSPLH
TRBJ2-1 | TRBV11-3 | ASSFFDEQF
TRBJ1-2 | TRBV5-4 | ASINYAANYGYT
TRBJ2-7 | TRBV6-1 | ASRTRGLAVTYEQY
TRBJ2-2 | TRBV24-1 | ATSDRKARGNTGELF
TRBJ2-7 | TRBV20-1 | SARYSRSFSYEQY